The 29 T cell receptor beta chains below all came from one sample that was sequenced in a study of Graves' ophthalmopathy and Graves' hyperthyroidism. Researchers took RNA transcripts and amplified TCR beta CDR3 regions from them. Amplification began with first-round RT-PCR using HTBI primers, then second-round multiplex PCR was performed. TCRdb reanalysed the multiplex PCR reads using MiXCR and keeps one entry per CDR3 protein. Of about 740,000 distinct CDR3 sequences in the sample, 40% are singletons; the top ten hold approximately 43%. Sequencing was performed on peripheral blood. These receptors came from an adult man with Graves' ophthalmopathy.

This clonotype came up a few times. The CDR3, as DNA: TGTGCCAGCAGTCCCCACGGACGCCTCGGCTCCCAGTACTTC. Its protein is CASSPHGRLGSQYF. The V gene is TRBV6-4, the J gene TRBJ2-5; no clear D. The V end was cut by 5 bases, the J end by 9 bases, with 19 bases between. Germline CDR1 is MRHNA and CDR2 is SNTAGT. There are 14 residues in the CDR3.

V usage is TRBV20-1 and J usage is TRBJ1-3; D remains ambiguous. The V end lost 1 base, the J end lost 10 bases, and 14 bases lay between the germline ends. This CDR3 region has 13 residues. Germline CDR1 is DFQATT and CDR2 is SNEGSKA (reference sequence). The CDR3 region has the DNA TGCAGTGCTAGAGGTGGTAGCCAAGAGACCATATATTTT. It yields the protein CSARGGSQETIYF.

The CDR3 bases are TGTGCCAGCAGCCGGGACGGGACTCACTCTGGAAACACCATATATTTT. As protein: CASSRDGTHSGNTIYF. The gene calls are TRBV6-5 and TRBJ1-3, with D possibly matching TRBD1 (5 bases). This CDR3 is 16 amino acids long. V lost 6 bases and J lost 0, with 15 bases in between. CDR1 and CDR2 (germline): MNHEY, SVGAGI.

This clonotype was seen many times. The chain is built from TRBV7-6 and TRBJ2-5; weak D call: TRBD1 (6 bases). Trimming stripped 5 bases from V and 3 bases from J, with 10 bases between. In germline, CDR1 is SGHVS, CDR2 FNYEAQ. The CDR3 covers 13 residues. The CDR3 sequence: CASSRRQEETQYF. The CDR3 DNA is TGTGCCAGCAGCCGACGACAGGAAGAGACCCAGTACTTC.

In this sample, this clonotype turned up many times. In DNA, the CDR3 is TGCGCCAGCAGCCAAGATTCGGCCGGACTAAACACTGAAGCTTTCTTT. It is translated as CASSQDSAGLNTEAFF. The J gene is TRBJ1-1, the V gene TRBV4-1, with D unresolved. The CDR3 length is 16 residues. V dropped 0 bases and J dropped 2 bases, with 13 bases sitting between them. The germline CDR1 and CDR2 sequences are MGHRA and YSYEKL.

The chain couples TRBV4-3 to TRBJ2-5, with 7 positions matching TRBD1. With V trimmed by 0 bases and J by 2 bases, 3 bases remained unmatched. Germline CDR1 reads LGHNA; CDR2 reads YSLEER. The CDR3 length is 15 residues. CDR3 DNA sequence: TGCGCCAGCAGCCAAGAGACAGGGCAACAAGAGACCCAGTACTTC. The encoded protein is CASSQETGQQETQYF.

This clonotype was counted between two and nine times. The chain combines TRBV2 with TRBJ2-7; D tentatively reads TRBD1 or TRBD2 (5 bases each). The CDR3 has 14 amino acids. Trimming left V 4 bases short and J 4 bases short, with 14 bases between. Per germline, CDR1 SNHLY and CDR2 FYNNEI. The CDR3: CASSGRDGRYEQYF. In DNA form, the CDR3 reads TGTGCCAGCAGTGGCCGGGACGGGCGTTACGAGCAGTACTTC.

The J gene is TRBJ1-5, the V gene TRBV24-1; 10 nucleotides align to TRBD1. Trimming took 5 bases from V and 9 from J; bases not matched to a gene: 18. Germline values: CDR1 KGHDR, CDR2 SFDVKD. The CDR3 extends over 18 amino acids. CDR3: CATSASDGTGAPWGPQHF. CDR3 in DNA: TGTGCCACCAGTGCCTCAGACGGGACAGGGGCTCCCTGGGGGCCCCAGCATTTT.

The chain combines TRBV15 with TRBJ1-5, with D maybe TRBD1 (6 bases). This CDR3 spans 16 amino acids. Germline CDR1 LNHNV, CDR2 YYDKDF (reference sequence). V dropped 2 bases and J dropped 2 bases, with 13 bases sitting between them. CDR3: CATSRPRGGGNQPQHF. In DNA form, the CDR3 reads TGTGCCACCAGCAGACCCAGGGGTGGTGGCAATCAGCCCCAGCATTTT.

This chain uses TRBV7-6 with TRBJ2-5; D is possibly TRBD2 (6 bases). The CDR3 runs to 14 residues. Germline-derived CDR1 and CDR2 are SGHVS and FNYEAQ. Trimming left V 11 bases short and J 5 bases short, with 21 bases between. Written as DNA, the CDR3 is TGTGCCGACTTGGAGGGAGGCCTTTGGGAGACCCAGTACTTC. Translating it yields CADLEGGLWETQYF.

At least ten counts were recorded for this clonotype. The rearrangement joins TRBV7-9 to TRBJ1-1; D remains ambiguous. The CDR3 length is 14 residues. With 5 bases removed from V and 3 bases from J, the gap between germline ends came to 13 bases. Germline loops: CDR1 SEHNR, CDR2 FQNEAQ (reference sequence). CDR3 sequence: CASSAFARDTEAFF. In DNA, the CDR3 is TGTGCCAGCAGCGCCTTTGCCCGCGACACTGAAGCTTTCTTT.

This clonotype has a single count. The chain links TRBV10-3 to TRBJ1-6; 7 bases are shared with TRBD1. Germline trimming cut 10 bases from V and 2 bases from J; bases unmatched to any gene: 8. CDR1 is ENHRY, CDR2 SYGVKD, per germline. The CDR3 length is 15 residues. The CDR3 sequence is CASYRGSAYNSPLHF. The CDR3 DNA sequence: TGTGCCAGTTACAGGGGATCGGCCTATAATTCACCCCTCCACTTT.

This clonotype showed up many times. The V call is TRBV11-2, the J call TRBJ1-5; 8 nucleotides align to TRBD1. Germline assignment: CDR1 SGHAT and CDR2 FQNNGV. The CDR3 is 14 amino acids. V lost 5 bases to trimming and J lost 2 bases; unmatched junction nucleotides: 2. The CDR3 loop is CASSVDRGNQPQHF. The CDR3 DNA is TGTGCCAGCAGCGTGGACAGGGGCAATCAGCCCCAGCATTTT.

This clonotype has a count of ten or more. The chain carries TRBV5-1 and TRBJ1-2; D is unresolved. CDR1 SGHRS and CDR2 YFSETQ come from the germline V gene. The V end lost 2 bases, the J end lost 2 bases, and 13 bases lay between the germline ends. The CDR3 contains 15 residues. The CDR3 DNA reads as TGCGCCAGCAGCTTAGCCTTAGAAAAGAACTATGGCTACACCTTC. Its protein is CASSLALEKNYGYTF.

This clonotype was observed a few times. This rearrangement joins TRBV20-1 to TRBJ2-5; D is tentatively TRBD1 or TRBD2 (6 bases each). V was shortened by 5 bases and J by 5 bases, with 24 bases between the two germline ends. Germline CDR1 is DFQATT and CDR2 is SNEGSKA (reference sequence). This CDR3 has 16 residues. CDR3 DNA: TGCAGTGCTCGAAGGACAGAGGCTAGCGTTGACGAGACCCAGTACTTC. Translating it yields CSARRTEASVDETQYF.

This clonotype was counted a few times. V is TRBV14 and J is TRBJ2-7; D is possibly TRBD1 or TRBD2 (5 bases each). The CDR3 runs to 14 residues. From germline, CDR1 is SGHDN and CDR2 FVKESK. V gave up 6 bases and J gave up 7 bases, with 19 bases separating them. The CDR3 reads CASSPDLGVIEQYF. The CDR3 nucleotides read TGTGCCAGCAGTCCCGACCTGGGGGTGATTGAGCAGTACTTC.

Many counts were recorded for this clonotype. The V gene is TRBV25-1, the J gene TRBJ1-5; 7 bases agree with TRBD1. Germline V gene sequence: CDR1 MGHDK, CDR2 SYGVNS. V shed 10 bases and J 6 bases; nucleotides not matched to a gene: 12. The CDR3 extends over 14 amino acids. The CDR3 loop reads CANARQGPAQPQHF. The CDR3 DNA reads as TGTGCCAACGCCAGACAGGGCCCGGCTCAGCCCCAGCATTTT. Full variable domain (remainder filled in from reference TRBV25-1 and TRBJ1-5): EADIYQTPRYLVIGTGKKITLECSQTMGHDKMYWYQQDPGMELHLIHYSYGVNSTEKGDLSSESTVSRIRTEHFPLTLESARPSHTSQYLCANARQGPAQPQHFGDGTRLSIL.

With regard to this clonotype: A read error may explain this, as a much larger clone is one base away. The genes are TRBV24-1 and TRBJ1-5, with TRBD1 identical over 7 bases. V shed 4 bases and J 5 bases; nucleotides not matched to a gene: 7. There are 15 residues in the CDR3. From germline, CDR1 is KGHDR and CDR2 SFDVKD. The CDR3 bases are TGTGCCACCAGTGAGAGCAGGGGGGGGGATCAGCCCCAGCATTTT. Its translation: CATSESRGGDQPQHF.

V and J are TRBV20-1 and TRBJ1-4; D gene unclear. V was cut by 0 bases and J by 5 bases, with 7 bases left in between. In germline, CDR1 is DFQATT, CDR2 SNEGSKA (reference sequence). The CDR3 has 13 amino acids. DNA for the CDR3: TGCAGTGCTAGAGAGGGTCGGAATGAAAAACTGTTTTTT. Translation: CSAREGRNEKLFF.

A remark on this clonotype: With a much larger clone just one base away, this may be a read error. The genes are TRBV20-1 and TRBJ2-7; 10 bases match TRBD2. Trimming at V came to 6 bases and at J to 8 bases, leaving 10 bases not matched to a gene. Germline V CDR1 and CDR2: DFQATT, SNEGSKA (reference sequence). This CDR3 is built from 13 residues. CDR3 bases: TGCAGTGCCCTAGCGGGGGCGAGGGGCAAGCAGTACTTC. It codes for CSALAGARGKQYF.

V is TRBV20-1 and J is TRBJ1-6; the D gene is possibly TRBD1 (6 bases). CDR1 is DFQATT, CDR2 SNEGSKA, per germline (reference sequence). The V end was cut by 3 bases, the J end by 5 bases, with 14 bases between. There are 15 residues in the CDR3. Here the CDR3 DNA reads TGCAGTGCTAGTATCCAGGGGATTGATAATTCACCCCTCCACTTT. Residues: CSASIQGIDNSPLHF.

The chain uses TRBV19 and TRBJ2-6; 12 positions agree with TRBD1. Germline lookup yields CDR1 LNHDA and CDR2 SQIVND (reference sequence). The length of the CDR3 is 16 residues. The J segment lost 12 bases and the V segment lost 5 bases, leaving 11 bases of the junction unmatched. The CDR3 is CASSEGPGQGASVLTF. CDR3 DNA: TGTGCCAGTAGTGAGGGGCCGGGACAGGGGGCGAGCGTCCTGACTTTC. Looking up the rest from reference TRBV19 and TRBJ2-6 gives the full variable domain: DGGITQSPKYLFRKEGQNVTLSCEQNLNHDAMYWYRQDPGQGLRLIYYSQIVNDFQKGDIAEGYSVSREKKESFPLTVTSAQKNPTAFYLCASSEGPGQGASVLTFGAGSRLTVL.

The rearrangement links TRBV20-1 to TRBJ2-7; a weak D match, TRBD1 (6 bases). Germline V gene lookup returns CDR1 DFQATT and CDR2 SNEGSKA (reference sequence). The CDR3 is 13 amino acids. V was cut by 6 bases and J by 6 bases, with 18 bases left in between. This CDR3 is CSAARDNRGEQYF. The DNA for the CDR3 is TGCAGTGCCGCCCGGGACAATCGAGGCGAGCAGTACTTC.

Turning to this clonotype: Just one base apart from a much larger clone, this may be a read error. The V gene is TRBV6-2 or TRBV6-3, the J gene TRBJ1-4; 9 nucleotides match TRBD1. The V gene's germline CDR1 is MNHEY and CDR2 SVGEGT. The CDR3 has 14 residues. Here the CDR3 reads CASSPDRGGEKLLF. For the CDR3, the DNA is TGTGCCAGCAGCCCTGACAGGGGGGGGGAAAAACTGCTTTTT.

In its sample, this clonotype was seen once. The CDR3 sequence: CASSPLAGGISNYEQYF. CDR3 nucleotide sequence: TGTGCCAGTAGCCCGCTAGCGGGAGGTATCTCCAACTACGAGCAGTACTTC. The rearrangement links TRBV19 to TRBJ2-7; 11 bases fit TRBD2. The CDR3 contains 17 residues. CDR1 is LNHDA, CDR2 SQIVND, per germline (reference sequence). With V trimmed by 6 bases and J by 3 bases, 13 bases remained unmatched.

V gene TRBV25-1 combines with J gene TRBJ1-2; 10 nucleotides agree with TRBD1. The CDR3 is 15 amino acids. With V trimmed by 7 bases and J by 7 bases, 12 bases remained unmatched. Germline V gives CDR1 MGHDK, CDR2 SYGVNS. CDR3 residues: CASTLTGGAGCGYTF. The DNA for the CDR3 is TGTGCCAGCACCCTGACAGGGGGCGCAGGGTGTGGCTACACCTTC.

This clonotype was recorded at least ten times. This chain connects TRBV2 to TRBJ1-2; tentative D call: TRBD1 (6 bases). Germline CDR1 is SNHLY and CDR2 is FYNNEI. With 4 bases removed from V and 3 bases from J, the gap between germline ends came to 9 bases. The CDR3 contains 13 residues. The CDR3 region has the DNA TGTGCCAGCAGTGCTGGGGGGCACTATGGCTACACCTTC. This sequence encodes CASSAGGHYGYTF.

Many counts were recorded for this clonotype. J is TRBJ2-7 and V is TRBV7-3; 8 nucleotides align to TRBD2. The junction had 15 bases not matched to a gene; V was cut back by 5 bases and J by 3 bases. This CDR3 comprises 17 residues. Looked up from germline, CDR1 is SGHTA and CDR2 is FQGTGA. The CDR3 is CASSIAGLRFSVYEQYF. The CDR3 nucleotides read TGTGCCAGCAGCATAGCGGGACTACGATTCTCGGTCTACGAGCAGTACTTC.

V and J are TRBV7-2 and TRBJ1-6; D may be TRBD1 (5 bases). The V gene's germline CDR1 is SGHTA and CDR2 FQGNSA. V dropped 6 bases and J dropped 4 bases, with 10 bases sitting between them. CDR3 size: 14 residues. The chain's CDR3 is CASSFGTYNSPLHF. In nucleotides, the CDR3 is TGTGCCAGCAGTTTCGGGACTTATAATTCACCCCTCCACTTT. Full variable domain (rest looked up from reference TRBV7-2 and TRBJ1-6): GAGVSQSPSNKVTEKGKDVELRCDPISGHTALYWYRQSLGQGLEFLIYFQGNSAPDKSGLPSDRFSAERTGGSVSTLTIQRTQQEDSAVYLCASSFGTYNSPLHFGNGTRLTVT.